This record concerns one TCR beta chain sequence. Repertoires were generated with immunoSEQ multiplex PCR, while TCRdb's copy carries only in-frame clones and drops some. Among 150,000 to 200,000 clones listed, 82% were seen once. The CDR3 has 13 residues. Looked up from germline, CDR1 is SGHNT and CDR2 is YYREEE (reference sequence). V dropped 2 bases and J dropped 8 bases, with 13 bases sitting between them. The data originate from a study of blood T cell repertoires in COVID-19. The wider study: Acute and convalescent COVID-19 specimens originated in the United States, Italy and Spain.

The rearrangement uses TRBV5-4 and TRBJ1-2; maybe TRBD1 (6 bases). This clonotype originated in a woman in her twenties or thirties with acute or convalescent COVID-19. Sequencing was done on a sample of peripheral blood. The CDR3 sequence is CASSLGQGLGYTF. The CDR3 bases are TGTGCCAGCAGCTTAGGGCAGGGGTTGGGCTACACCTTC.